This T cell receptor beta chain was found in a study of technical replicates of blood from a handful of donors (dated by TCRdb to about 2017). With respect to this clone: Its antigen has not been determined. The record has no base qualities; no much larger clone is one base away.

The CDR3 runs 15 residues from the cysteine to the phenylalanine. The entry retains the CDR3 DNA only, 45 bases that are in frame from base 1. Compared with germline, V lacks 2 bases and J lacks 5 bases; bases without a gene match: 4. The germline V gene specifies SGDLS as CDR1 and YYNGEE as CDR2. Receptors were amplified or captured by the immunoSEQ multiplex PCR assay. The table was pulled from immuneACCESS by TCRdb, which kept in-frame rearrangements only. Such tables lose some clones; where checked, under half of the loss comes from unresolved V genes, and the rest has no known cause. The sample table contains 50,000 to 60,000 clones; only one count was recorded for 91% of them. About 3.8% of the sample is held by the ten biggest clonotypes.

The V and J genes are TRBV9 and TRBJ2-1; the central 10 bases match TRBD1. Sample: PBMCs. The sequence derives from a human donor in good health. Some clones in this sample may be carry-over from other donors' samples. The nucleotides read TGTGCCAGCAGCGTGGACAGGGGGATTCACAATGAGCAGTTCTTC. This sequence encodes CASSVDRGIHNEQFF.